These T cell receptor beta chains were read from a single sample in a study of blood T cell repertoires in COVID-19. The method was immunoSEQ multiplex PCR; TCRdb's version includes in-frame clones alone and lacks a portion of them. The sample includes just under 40,000 clones, almost 85% seen only once; the top ten take about 9.3%. The sample comprised peripheral blood. Source of these receptors: a human donor in a cohort sampled during active COVID-19. Each CDR3 is given with its conserved first and last residue. D genes are given only for firm matches. Clone size is stated in some rows and not others, as once, few, many or a class when expanded.

CDR3nt | CDR3aa | j_gene | d_gene | v_gene | abundance
TGTGCCAGCAGCCCCCGACTAGCGGGCCACGGAGAGACCCAGTACTTC | CASSPRLAGHGETQYF | TRBJ2-5 | TRBD2 | TRBV7-2 | few
TGCGCCAGCAGGCCCGGGGGAGGGATGAACTATGGCTACACCTTC | CASRPGGGMNYGYTF | TRBJ1-2 | NA | TRBV5-1 | NA
TGTGCCAGCAGATCAACACAGTTTAACTACGAGCAGTACTTC | CASRSTQFNYEQYF | TRBJ2-7 | NA | TRBV6-1 | NA
TGTGCCAGCAGTCACCGGGACAGGGAGGTCGGGGAGCTGTTTTTT | CASSHRDREVGELFF | TRBJ2-2 | TRBD1 | TRBV6-5 | NA
TGTGCCAGCAGCACCACGACTAGCGGGAGTTCAGATACGCAGTATTTT | CASSTTTSGSSDTQYF | TRBJ2-3 | TRBD2 | TRBV7-3 | NA
TGTGCCAGCTCACTCCGACAGGGTCCGGCGGCTGAAGCTTTCTTT | CASSLRQGPAAEAFF | TRBJ1-1 | TRBD1 | TRBV18 | once
TGTGCCAGAAGCTTTCGGACTCCCAGCTCCTACGAGCAGTACTTC | CARSFRTPSSYEQYF | TRBJ2-7 | NA | TRBV5-3 | NA
TGTGCCAGCATAACAGGGCACGCTCCACAATATGAGCAGTTCTTC | CASITGHAPQYEQFF | TRBJ2-1 | NA | TRBV6-5 | NA
TGTGCCAGCAGCTTAACCGCGGGGAACTTCAATGAGCAGTTCTTC | CASSLTAGNFNEQFF | TRBJ2-1 | NA | TRBV7-3 | few
TGTGCCAGCAGGGCGGCAGGGCCGGCTGAAGCTTTCTTT | CASRAAGPAEAFF | TRBJ1-1 | NA | TRBV6-5 | NA
TGCGCCAGCAGCACTAACCAGGGCCAAGAGACCCAGTACTTC | CASSTNQGQETQYF | TRBJ2-5 | NA | TRBV5-1 | NA
TGTGCCAGTAGTATGCTGACTAGCGGGGCTTCATACGAGCAGTACTTC | CASSMLTSGASYEQYF | TRBJ2-7 | TRBD2 | TRBV19 | few
TGTGCCTGGGGACCGCAGTGGACTGAAGCTTTCTTT | CAWGPQWTEAFF | TRBJ1-1 | NA | TRBV30 | NA
TGTGCCAGCAGCCTAGCCACGGGTGGAATGAACACTGAAGCTTTCTTT | CASSLATGGMNTEAFF | TRBJ1-1 | NA | TRBV3-1/TRBV3-2 | NA
TGCGCCAGCAGCTTGGGAGCGGGAGGGATTGAGCAGTTCTTC | CASSLGAGGIEQFF | TRBJ2-1 | TRBD2 | TRBV5-1 | NA
TGTGCCAGCACTCTACAACGGGACAAGGCATTCACCTTC | CASTLQRDKAFTF | TRBJ1-2 | NA | TRBV6-1 | NA
TGTGCCAGCAGCGTAGGACAGGGTGGCACTGAAGCTTTCTTT | CASSVGQGGTEAFF | TRBJ1-1 | TRBD1 | TRBV9 | NA
TGTGCCACCAGGGCCCGACAGGGGGCAGCTGAAGCTTTCTTT | CATRARQGAAEAFF | TRBJ1-1 | TRBD1 | TRBV15 | NA
TGCAGTGCTAGTCTCGACAATGAGCCCTACAATGAGCAGTTCTTC | CSASLDNEPYNEQFF | TRBJ2-1 | NA | TRBV20-1 | once
TGTGCCAGCAGTGGCCCCCAGGCATACGAGCAGTACTTC | CASSGPQAYEQYF | TRBJ2-7 | NA | TRBV25-1 | NA
TGTGCCATCAGTGGGGGCCCCTCCTACGAGCAGTACTTC | CAISGGPSYEQYF | TRBJ2-7 | NA | TRBV10-3 | NA
TGTGCCAGCAGTGAAGGGACAGACCTCTATGGCTACACCTTC | CASSEGTDLYGYTF | TRBJ1-2 | TRBD1 | TRBV25-1 | few
TGTGCCATCAGTGAGTCGACAGGTGACGAGCAGTACTTC | CAISESTGDEQYF | TRBJ2-7 | NA | TRBV10-3 | once
TGCAGCGTTGAGCCTACTAGCGGTCACACAGATACGCAGTATTTT | CSVEPTSGHTDTQYF | TRBJ2-3 | TRBD2 | TRBV29-1 | NA
TGTGCCAGCAGCTTAACCGGGAACCAAGAGACCCAGTACTTC | CASSLTGNQETQYF | TRBJ2-5 | NA | TRBV3-1/TRBV3-2 | NA
TGCGCCAGCAGCCAAGATCTTAGGGGGCTCGCTCAGCCCCAGCATTTT | CASSQDLRGLAQPQHF | TRBJ1-5 | TRBD1 | TRBV4-1 | NA
TGTGCCAGCAGCCAATTCCAGGGAAGAAATCAGCCCCAGCATTTT | CASSQFQGRNQPQHF | TRBJ1-5 | NA | TRBV6-5 | NA
TGTGCCAGTAGTGGGACAGGGGAAGGAAGAGAATATGGCTACACCTTC | CASSGTGEGREYGYTF | TRBJ1-2 | TRBD1 | TRBV19 | few
TGTGCCAGCAGCTCGGCCGGGACTCTATCCTACAATGAGCAGTTCTTC | CASSSAGTLSYNEQFF | TRBJ2-1 | NA | TRBV5-4 | NA
TGTGCCAGCAGACCCCCGGGACAGGATAATTCACCCCTCCACTTT | CASRPPGQDNSPLHF | TRBJ1-6 | TRBD1 | TRBV6-6 | NA
TGTGCCAGCAGCCATGCTAAAGGGGCGGGGAGCAATCAGCCCCAGCATTTT | CASSHAKGAGSNQPQHF | TRBJ1-5 | NA | TRBV7-9 | NA
TGTGCCAGCAGCCAAGAATTGGCCAATTCACCCCTCCACTTT | CASSQELANSPLHF | TRBJ1-6 | NA | TRBV4-2 | NA
TGTGCCAGCAGTGTTTTAGCGGGAGTGAGAGAGCAGTACTTC | CASSVLAGVREQYF | TRBJ2-7 | TRBD2 | TRBV25-1 | NA
TGTGCCAGCAGCCCAGGACACTTTTCCGAAAAACTGTTTTTT | CASSPGHFSEKLFF | TRBJ1-4 | NA | TRBV7-2 | few
TGTGCCAGCAGTTACTTTGCGGGAATAGGTAATGAGCAGTTCTTC | CASSYFAGIGNEQFF | TRBJ2-1 | NA | TRBV6-2/TRBV6-3 | NA
TGTGCCAGCAGCCCCCCAGGGCGGGGAGCTGAAGCTTTCTTT | CASSPPGRGAEAFF | TRBJ1-1 | NA | TRBV7-2 | NA
TGTGCCAGCAGCTCCCGGGCCCCAGGGGGGTTGTCGGGCAATCAGCCCCAGCATTTT | CASSSRAPGGLSGNQPQHF | TRBJ1-5 | TRBD1 | TRBV7-6 | NA
TGTGCCAGCAGCTTCACACAGAACACTGAAGCTTTCTTT | CASSFTQNTEAFF | TRBJ1-1 | NA | TRBV11-2 | NA
TGCAGCGTTGAAACGGCGGCAGGGGGCGAGCAGTACTTC | CSVETAAGGEQYF | TRBJ2-7 | TRBD1 | TRBV29-1 | NA
TGTGCCAGCAGTTACCCACAGGGTAATGAAAAACTGTTTTTT | CASSYPQGNEKLFF | TRBJ1-4 | NA | TRBV6-2/TRBV6-3 | NA
TGCAGTGCTAGTCGCACAGGGGGCGCCGATGGCTACACCTTC | CSASRTGGADGYTF | TRBJ1-2 | TRBD1 | TRBV20-1 | NA